This entry is about one T cell receptor beta chain. The target antigen is unknown. One end of the junction is discordant with germline, which a read error may explain. This entry is derived from a study of T cells in Graves' hyperthyroidism and ophthalmopathy. General observations from the study: Most thyroid-expanded clonotypes above 0.001 were also found in blood.

The CDR3 regions of TCR beta were amplified from RNA transcripts. HTBI primers were employed in a first-round RT-PCR of the TCR CDR3. Each CDR3 protein gets one entry after TCRdb re-called the multiplex PCR reads with MiXCR. The profile shows roughly 710,000 distinct CDR3 sequences, 30% to 40% of them singletons. The CDR3 runs to 16 residues. CDR1 is SGHRS, CDR2 YFSETQ, per germline. Specimen: blood. This receptor was obtained from a woman aged 40 to 55 with Graves' hyperthyroidism. The chain carries TRBV5-1 and TRBJ1-2; TRBD1 matches 9 bases. The DNA for the CDR3 is TGCGCCAGCAGTCTCGACAGGGGGAGTTCTACGGATGGCTACGCCTTC. Amino acids: CASSLDRGSSTDGYAF.